A single T cell receptor (beta chain) is shown here with its context. This sample was included in a study of cytomegalovirus exposure and HLA in healthy donors. This PCR relied on a set of 60 Vbeta primers and 13 Jbeta primers. TCRdb's table, derived via immunoSEQ multiplex PCR, lists solely in-frame clones and lacks some. In the table there are 150,000 to 180,000 clones, about 80% of which are singletons. Input material: PBMCs. The TCR originated in a woman aged 45-59 years in good health and CMV-seropositive.

For the CDR3, the DNA is TGTGCCAGCAGACAGGGGGTGAGCAATCAGCCCCAGCATTTT. This translates into CASRQGVSNQPQHF. The chain combines TRBV28 with TRBJ1-5; 8 bases are a match to TRBD1. Germline V gives CDR1 MDHEN, CDR2 SYDVKM. With 6 bases clipped from V and 1 base from J, the junction kept 2 bases outside the gene matches. There are 14 residues in the CDR3.